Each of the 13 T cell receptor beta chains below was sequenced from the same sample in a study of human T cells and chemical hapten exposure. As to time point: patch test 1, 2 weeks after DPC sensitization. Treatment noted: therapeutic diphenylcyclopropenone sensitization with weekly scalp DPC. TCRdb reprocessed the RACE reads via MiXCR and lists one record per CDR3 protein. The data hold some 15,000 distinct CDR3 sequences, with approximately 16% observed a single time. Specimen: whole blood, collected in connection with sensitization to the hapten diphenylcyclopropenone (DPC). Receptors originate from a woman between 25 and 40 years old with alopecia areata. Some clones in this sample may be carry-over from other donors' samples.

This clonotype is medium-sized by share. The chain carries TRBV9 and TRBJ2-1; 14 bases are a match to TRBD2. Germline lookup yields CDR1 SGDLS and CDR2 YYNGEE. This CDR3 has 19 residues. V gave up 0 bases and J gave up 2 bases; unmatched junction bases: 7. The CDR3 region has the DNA TGTGCCAGCAGCGTAGCAGGGACTAGCGGGAGAGGGGCCTACAATGAGCAGTTCTTC. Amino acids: CASSVAGTSGRGAYNEQFF.

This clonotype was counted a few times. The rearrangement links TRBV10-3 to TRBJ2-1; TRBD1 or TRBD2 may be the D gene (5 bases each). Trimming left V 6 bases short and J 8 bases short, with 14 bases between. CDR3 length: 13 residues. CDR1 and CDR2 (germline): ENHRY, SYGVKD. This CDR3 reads CAIRRDRVDEQFF. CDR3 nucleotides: TGTGCCATCAGGAGGGACCGGGTCGATGAGCAGTTCTTC.

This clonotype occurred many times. The CDR3 sequence is CASSRRDKVADTQYF. The DNA of the CDR3 is TGTGCCAGCTCCCGGAGGGACAAGGTCGCAGATACGCAGTATTTT. This sequence joins TRBV2 and TRBJ2-3; perhaps D is TRBD1 or TRBD2 (6 bases each). Germline V gene sequence: CDR1 SNHLY, CDR2 FYNNEI. V was cut by 8 bases and J by 4 bases, with 19 bases left in between. The CDR3 is 15 residues long.

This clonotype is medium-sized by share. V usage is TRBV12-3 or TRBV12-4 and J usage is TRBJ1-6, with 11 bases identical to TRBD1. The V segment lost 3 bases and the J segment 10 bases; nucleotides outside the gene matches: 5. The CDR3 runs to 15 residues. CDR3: CASSFLDRGQSPLHF. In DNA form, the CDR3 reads TGTGCCAGCAGTTTTCTGGACAGGGGGCAATCACCCCTCCACTTT.

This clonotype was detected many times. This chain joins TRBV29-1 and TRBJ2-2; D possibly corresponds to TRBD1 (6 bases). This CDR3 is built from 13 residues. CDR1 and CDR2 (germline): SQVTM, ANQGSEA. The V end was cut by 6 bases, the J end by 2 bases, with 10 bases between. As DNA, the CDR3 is TGCAGCGTGCAACAGGGAAACACCGGGGAGCTGTTTTTT. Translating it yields CSVQQGNTGELFF.

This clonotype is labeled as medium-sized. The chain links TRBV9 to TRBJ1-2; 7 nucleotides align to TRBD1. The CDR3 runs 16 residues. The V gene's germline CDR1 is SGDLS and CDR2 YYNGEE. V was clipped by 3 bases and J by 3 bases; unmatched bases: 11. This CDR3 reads CASSGIRQGEYYGYTF. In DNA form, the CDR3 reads TGTGCCAGCAGCGGAATCAGACAGGGCGAGTACTATGGCTACACCTTC.

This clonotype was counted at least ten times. CDR3 nucleotide sequence: TGTGCCAGCAGCTTGATGGGACAGATGAACACTGAAGCTTTCTTT. It yields the protein CASSLMGQMNTEAFF. The V and J genes are TRBV7-6 and TRBJ1-1, with 7 nucleotides matching TRBD1. Unmatched junction bases numbered 4, after V lost 3 bases and J lost 0 bases. The CDR3 runs 15 residues. Germline CDR1 reads SGHVS; CDR2 reads FNYEAQ.

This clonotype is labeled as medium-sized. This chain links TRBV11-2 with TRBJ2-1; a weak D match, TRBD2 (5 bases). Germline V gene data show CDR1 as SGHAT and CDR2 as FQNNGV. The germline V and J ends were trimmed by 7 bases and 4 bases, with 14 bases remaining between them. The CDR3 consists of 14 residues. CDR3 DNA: TGTGCCAGCAAGGGAGCCCCGAGGTACAATGAGCAGTTCTTC. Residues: CASKGAPRYNEQFF.

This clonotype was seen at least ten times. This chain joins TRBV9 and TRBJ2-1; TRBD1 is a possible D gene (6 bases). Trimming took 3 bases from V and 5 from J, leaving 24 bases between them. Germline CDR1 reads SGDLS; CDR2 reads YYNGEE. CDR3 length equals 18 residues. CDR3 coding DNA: TGTGCCAGCAGCGCCACTCAACATCAGGGGTTTCGGAACAATGAGCAGTTCTTC. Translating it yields CASSATQHQGFRNNEQFF. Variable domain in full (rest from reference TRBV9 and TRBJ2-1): DSGVTQTPKHLITATGQRVTLRCSPRSGDLSVYWYQQSLDQGLQFLIQYYNGEERAKGNILERFSAQQFPDLHSELNLSSLELGDSALYFCASSATQHQGFRNNEQFFGPGTRLTVL.

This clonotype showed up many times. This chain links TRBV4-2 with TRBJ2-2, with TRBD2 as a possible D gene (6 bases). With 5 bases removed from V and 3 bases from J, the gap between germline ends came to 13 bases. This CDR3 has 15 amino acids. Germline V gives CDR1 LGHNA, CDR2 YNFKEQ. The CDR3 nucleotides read TGTGCCAGCAGCAAGGTGGAGCGGGACACCGGGGAGCTGTTTTTT. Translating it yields CASSKVERDTGELFF.

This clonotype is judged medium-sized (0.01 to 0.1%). The CDR3 reads CSARDPQNEQFF. CDR3 sequence (DNA): TGCAGTGCTAGAGATCCGCAGAATGAGCAGTTCTTC. V gene TRBV20-1 combines with J gene TRBJ2-1; no reliable D call. V was shortened by 0 bases and J by 7 bases, with 7 bases between the two germline ends. Germline lookup yields CDR1 DFQATT and CDR2 SNEGSKA (reference sequence). This CDR3 spans 12 amino acids.

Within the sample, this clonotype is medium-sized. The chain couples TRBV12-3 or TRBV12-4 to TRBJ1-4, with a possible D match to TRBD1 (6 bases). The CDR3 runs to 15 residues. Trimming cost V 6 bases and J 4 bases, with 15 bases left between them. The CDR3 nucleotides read TGTGCCAGCAGAGGTGACAGGAAAGTTAATGAAAAACTGTTTTTT. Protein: CASRGDRKVNEKLFF.

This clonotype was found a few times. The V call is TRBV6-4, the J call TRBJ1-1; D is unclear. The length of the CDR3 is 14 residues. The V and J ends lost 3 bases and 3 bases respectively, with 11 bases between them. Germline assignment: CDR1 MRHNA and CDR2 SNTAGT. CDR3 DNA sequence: TGTGCCAGCAGTGAAATCCCCGGGCACACTGAAGCTTTCTTT. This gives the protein CASSEIPGHTEAFF.